This T cell receptor (beta chain) was identified in a study of blood T cell repertoires in COVID-19. The CDR3 consists of 16 residues. The germline V gene encodes CDR1 SGHRS and CDR2 YFSETQ. V lost 3 bases to trimming and J lost 0 bases; unmatched junction nucleotides: 1. TCRdb's copy holds only in-frame clones and misses some; the assay was immunoSEQ multiplex PCR. The sample consists of 220,000 or so clones, roughly four fifths of them appearing once. The sequence came from a woman older than 75 with COVID-19, enrolled during active disease. Sequencing was performed on peripheral blood. The J gene is TRBJ1-4, the V gene TRBV5-1; 11 bases match TRBD1. The CDR3 spells CASSSGQGATNEKLFF. The CDR3 DNA reads TGCGCCAGCAGCTCGGGACAGGGGGCAACTAATGAAAAACTGTTTTTT. Full variable domain (missing parts from reference TRBV5-1 and TRBJ1-4): KAGVTQTPRYLIKTRGQQVTLSCSPISGHRSVSWYQQTPGQGLQFLFEYFSETQRNKGNFPGRFSGRQFSNSRSEMNVSTLELGDSALYLCASSSGQGATNEKLFFGSGTQLSVL.